A single T cell receptor beta chain is shown here with its context. These data belong to a study of blood T cell repertoires in COVID-19. Study context: Sources were T cells, B-cell-depleted T cells, or PBMCs; the material itself was cDNA or gDNA.

This CDR3 region has 15 residues. How the authors handled the data: Reference gene primer amplification in the assay estimated nucleated cell counts. The assay was immunoSEQ multiplex PCR, and TCRdb's table has in-frame clones only and misses some. For V, J and clone size, that table is used; D and trimming come from the DNA. The sample yields about 27,000 clones, about 91% seen once. The receptor comes from a human donor with active COVID-19. The donor label of this sample is uncertain. Sequenced sample: peripheral blood. The chain carries TRBV21-1 and TRBJ1-2; the listed D gene, TRBD1, was not tested against the DNA. TRBV21-1 is a listed pseudogene. CDR3 in DNA: TGTGCCAGCACCCTCCTGGACAGGGTAGGTGGGGGCTACACCTTC. Its translation is CASTLLDRVGGGYTF.